These 7 T cell receptor beta chains were all obtained from the same sample, sequenced in a study of cytomegalovirus exposure and HLA in healthy donors (dated by TCRdb to about 2017). Library method: the immunoSEQ multiplex PCR assay. For the multiplex PCR, a mixture combining 60 forward primers for TCR Vbeta segments and 13 reverse primers for TCR Jbeta segments was used. TCRdb took this table from immuneACCESS and kept in-frame rearrangements with V and J called. Such tables lack part of the clones; where checked against another copy, unresolved V genes explain under half of the gap, and the rest is unexplained. Recorded for this sample are approximately 100,000 clones; roughly 80% of them occurred a single time. The ten most abundant clones make up approximately 4% of the sample. The sample was PBMCs. These receptors came from a man in his fifties or sixties in good health and CMV-seropositive.

The chain couples TRBV6-6 to TRBJ2-3, with D maybe TRBD2 (5 bases). The V end lost 7 bases, the J end lost 4 bases, and 15 bases lay between the germline ends. CDR1 MNHNY and CDR2 SVGAGI come from the germline V gene (reference sequence). The CDR3 covers 14 residues. In DNA, the CDR3 is TGTGCCAGCACCCCTTCGGCGGGTTCAGATACGCAGTATTTT. Translating gives CASTPSAGSDTQYF.

The chain has TRBV7-7 and TRBJ2-1; 11 nucleotides align to TRBD1. Germline V lookup: CDR1 SSHAT, CDR2 FNYEAQ (reference sequence). V dropped 6 bases and J dropped 9; count of bases not matched to a gene: 10. CDR3 length: 15 amino acids. The CDR3: CASSQDRTGGGEQFF. DNA for the CDR3: TGTGCCAGCAGTCAGGATAGGACAGGGGGCGGTGAGCAGTTCTTC.

The V call is TRBV30, the J call TRBJ2-7; 9 nucleotides match TRBD1. This CDR3 has 12 residues. Germline V gene sequence: CDR1 GTSNPN, CDR2 SVGIG (reference sequence). J lost 12 bases, V lost 1 base, and 7 bases had no gene match. The CDR3 coding sequence is TGTGCCTGGAGTGCTAGGACAGGGGTCCCGTACTTC. Translating it yields CAWSARTGVPYF.

About this clone: The sample contains more than one DNA sequence encoding this CDR3. The chain is built from TRBV2 and TRBJ2-7, with 8 bases fitting TRBD1. The germline gives CDR1 SNHLY, CDR2 FYNNEI. Trimming took 4 bases from V and 4 from J; bases not matched to a gene: 3. CDR3 length: 13 amino acids. The CDR3, as DNA: TGTGCCAGCAGTGGTCAGGGGGCGTACGAGCAGTACTTC. It encodes CASSGQGAYEQYF.

This rearrangement joins TRBV6-4 to TRBJ2-2; 9 bases are a match to TRBD2. The CDR3 runs to 15 residues. Germline CDR1 and CDR2: MRHNA and SNTAGT. V lost 6 bases to trimming and J lost 6 bases; unmatched junction nucleotides: 8. CDR3 sequence (DNA): TGTGCCAGCAGCAGACTAGCGGACTCCGCCGGGGAGCTGTTTTTT. Translating gives CASSRLADSAGELFF.

V usage is TRBV28 and J usage is TRBJ1-4; 7 bases match TRBD1. The CDR3 is 17 residues long. V was pared by 2 bases and J by 3 bases, with 9 bases of the junction left unmatched. CDR1 and CDR2 (germline): MDHEN, SYDVKM. CDR3 DNA: TGTGCCAGCAGTTTAATTGGGACAGTGACTTCTAATGAAAAACTGTTTTTT. Residues: CASSLIGTVTSNEKLFF. Full variable domain (rest looked up from reference TRBV28 and TRBJ1-4): DVKVTQSSRYLVKRTGEKVFLECVQDMDHENMFWYRQDPGLGLRLIYFSYDVKMKEKGDIPEGYSVSREKKERFSLILESASTNQTSMYLCASSLIGTVTSNEKLFFGSGTQLSVL.

This chain joins TRBV2 and TRBJ2-1; 9 bases agree with TRBD1. V trimming: 5 bases; J trimming: 6 bases; junction bases outside the gene matches: 8. CDR3 length: 15 amino acids. From germline, CDR1 is SNHLY and CDR2 FYNNEI. In DNA form, the CDR3 reads TGTGCCAGCAGTCGAACCGGGACAGGGCTCAATGAGCAGTTCTTC. This sequence encodes CASSRTGTGLNEQFF.